This is a list of T cell receptor beta chains from one sample in a study of blood T cell repertoires in COVID-19. Some clones are missing from TCRdb's copy, which holds only in-frame ones; the method was immunoSEQ multiplex PCR. The sample includes 340,000 or so clones, 86% of them seen just once. Sequenced sample: PBMCs or T cells enriched from blood (not recorded which). These receptors all stem from a woman between 40 and 50 years old with acute COVID-19. Each CDR3 is given with its conserved first and last residue. Fields, in order: J gene, D gene, V gene, CDR3 length, clone size, CDR3 DNA, CDR3 protein. A D gene is named only where the DNA matches it firmly. Not all rows give a size; the values are once, few, many and, for expanded clones, a class.

>TRBJ1-2|NA|TRBV6-2/TRBV6-3|14|NA
TGTGCCAGCAGTTCACCCTCAGGGGCCCCTGGCTACACCTTC
CASSSPSGAPGYTF
>TRBJ1-2|TRBD1|TRBV5-6|13|NA
TGTGCCAGCAGCTCGCTAGACAGGGAGCGCTACACCTTC
CASSSLDRERYTF
>TRBJ1-5|TRBD1|TRBV24-1|14|NA
TGTGCCACCAGTGAGCCCGGGACAGCGAAGCCCCAGCATTTT
CATSEPGTAKPQHF
>TRBJ1-2|NA|TRBV6-7|14|NA
TGTGCCAGCAGTCTAAGTGCGTCGAACTATGGCTACACCTTC
CASSLSASNYGYTF
>TRBJ2-2|TRBD2|TRBV5-4|17|NA
TGTGCCAGCAGCTTGGCGTCTAGCGGGGGGGACACCGGGGAGCTGTTTTTT
CASSLASSGGDTGELFF
>TRBJ1-2|NA|TRBV7-9|15|NA
TGTGCCAGCAGCTTGATCACAGACCATCTTTATGGCTACACCTTC
CASSLITDHLYGYTF
>TRBJ2-1|NA|TRBV18|16|NA
TGTGCCAGCTCACCACCGAACAGGGCCATCTACAATGAGCAGTTCTTC
CASSPPNRAIYNEQFF
>TRBJ2-7|TRBD2|TRBV28|15|NA
TGTGCCAGCAGCGGGACCTCGCGGGGGAGATACGAGCAGTACTTC
CASSGTSRGRYEQYF
>TRBJ2-7|TRBD2|TRBV7-2|15|NA
TGTGCCAGCAGCTTAGAACTAGCGGGGGTCTACGAGCAGTACTTC
CASSLELAGVYEQYF
>TRBJ2-3|NA|TRBV7-6|16|NA
TGTGCCAGCAGCTTAGGTCATGGCGGGAGCACAGATACGCAGTATTTT
CASSLGHGGSTDTQYF
>TRBJ2-3|NA|TRBV7-2|13|NA
TGTGCCAGCAGCATACGTCGGGAAGATACGCAGTATTTT
CASSIRREDTQYF
>TRBJ1-1|NA|TRBV7-9|14|once
TGTGCCAGCAGCTTAGGATTTGGGGAGATTGAAGCTTTCTTT
CASSLGFGEIEAFF
>TRBJ1-1|TRBD1|TRBV19|14|NA
TGTGCCAGTAATGGTGGGACAGTGAACACTGAAGCTTTCTTT
CASNGGTVNTEAFF
>TRBJ1-1|NA|TRBV29-1|15|NA
TGCAGCGTTGAGGTTTTGCGGGGTACCTACACTGAAGCTTTCTTT
CSVEVLRGTYTEAFF
>TRBJ2-7|NA|TRBV9|15|NA
TGTGCCAGCAGCCCAGGTCGGGACACCTCCTACGAGCAGTACTTC
CASSPGRDTSYEQYF
>TRBJ1-2|TRBD1|TRBV12-3/TRBV12-4|13|once
TGTGCCAGCAGACTGGGACAGGGGCGGACTTACACCTTC
CASRLGQGRTYTF
>TRBJ1-4|NA|TRBV28|13|NA
TGTGCCAGCAGACAGCAACTTAATGAAAAACTGTTTTTT
CASRQQLNEKLFF
>TRBJ2-2|TRBD1|TRBV28|15|once
TGTGCCAGCACAACCGGGACAGCGAACACCGGGGAGCTGTTTTTT
CASTTGTANTGELFF
>TRBJ2-1|TRBD2|TRBV4-3|16|NA
TGCGCCAGCAGCTTGGGACTAGCGGGAGTAGAAACTGAGCAGTTCTTC
CASSLGLAGVETEQFF
>TRBJ1-3|NA|TRBV11-2|14|NA
TGTGCCAGCAGCCGTCCGGGACAAGGAAACACCATATATTTT
CASSRPGQGNTIYF
>TRBJ1-3|NA|TRBV7-2|17|NA
TGTGCCAGCAGCCCCTCGAGGGTGACCCTCTGGGAAAACACCATATATTTT
CASSPSRVTLWENTIYF
>TRBJ2-1|TRBD1|TRBV19|17|once
TGTGCCAGTAGTAAAGGGACAGGGGGCGACTCCTACAATGAGCAGTTCTTC
CASSKGTGGDSYNEQFF
>TRBJ1-1|NA|TRBV5-1|14|NA
TGCGCCAGCAGCGAACACTACGGGGTCACTGAAGCTTTCTTT
CASSEHYGVTEAFF
>TRBJ2-3|NA|TRBV29-1|15|NA
TGCAGCGTAGAACCCTTTAGCGTGAGAACAGATACGCAGTATTTT
CSVEPFSVRTDTQYF
>TRBJ1-1|NA|TRBV28|13|NA
TGTGCCAGCAGTTTTGGGGAGGGCCTCCAAGCTTTCTTT
CASSFGEGLQAFF
>TRBJ2-1|TRBD2|TRBV29-1|13|NA
TGCAGCGTTTCCCCAGCGGGAGTCGATGAGCAGTTCTTC
CSVSPAGVDEQFF
>TRBJ1-2|NA|TRBV7-8|17|NA
TGTGCCAGCAGCTTAGCCATAGGGGCGGGAGGCAACTATGGCTACACCTTC
CASSLAIGAGGNYGYTF
>TRBJ1-1|TRBD1|TRBV6-5|14|once
TGTGCCAGCAGCGACAGGGGGCCCTACACTGAAGCTTTCTTT
CASSDRGPYTEAFF
>TRBJ1-6|TRBD1|TRBV7-9|18|NA
TGTGCCAGCAGCTCCTCCCTGGAGGGGGCATTGGTTGATTCACCCCTCCACTTT
CASSSSLEGALVDSPLHF
>TRBJ2-5|TRBD1|TRBV6-1|14|NA
TGTGCCAGCAGTGAACGGGCAGGGGGAGAGACCCAGTACTTC
CASSERAGGETQYF
>TRBJ1-2|TRBD1|TRBV5-1|13|NA
TGCGCCAGCAGCATGGGACAGATGAGGGGCTACACCTTC
CASSMGQMRGYTF
>TRBJ1-2|TRBD1|TRBV10-3|14|NA
TGTGCCATCAGGGGGACAGGAATTAACTATGGCTACACCTTC
CAIRGTGINYGYTF
>TRBJ1-4|TRBD1|TRBV29-1|14|NA
TGCAGCGTTATAGTCGGGACAGGGATGAAAAAACTGTTTTTT
CSVIVGTGMKKLFF
>TRBJ2-1|TRBD2|TRBV3-1/TRBV3-2|18|NA
TGTGCCAGCAGCCTAGGGACTAGCGGGGGGTCCTCCTACAATGAGCAGTTCTTC
CASSLGTSGGSSYNEQFF
>TRBJ1-3|NA|TRBV4-3|15|NA
TGCGCCAGCAGCCAAGAGTTACAGGCTGGAAACACCATATATTTT
CASSQELQAGNTIYF
>TRBJ1-2|NA|TRBV6-5|13|once
TGTGCCAGCACCATGGGAGGGGTGAGTGGCTACACCTTC
CASTMGGVSGYTF
>TRBJ2-5|NA|TRBV28|15|NA
TGTGCCAGCTCCCTCGGCGGGGGCGGTTTGGAGACCCAGTACTTC
CASSLGGGGLETQYF
>TRBJ2-7|TRBD1|TRBV5-1|14|NA
TGCGCCAGCAGCTTGGGGGACAGCAAATACGAGCAGTACTTC
CASSLGDSKYEQYF
>TRBJ2-5|NA|TRBV9|15|once
TGTGCCAGCAGCGTAAGCAGTGAGGAACAAGAGACCCAGTACTTC
CASSVSSEEQETQYF
>TRBJ2-7|TRBD1|TRBV5-8|15|NA
TGTGCCAGCAGCTTGGTGCTACAGGGGGTGTCCGAGCAGTACTTC
CASSLVLQGVSEQYF
>TRBJ2-3|TRBD2|TRBV7-9|18|few
TGTGCCAGCAGACCAATTCGGACTAGCGGAAATCCTTCAGATACGCAGTATTTT
CASRPIRTSGNPSDTQYF